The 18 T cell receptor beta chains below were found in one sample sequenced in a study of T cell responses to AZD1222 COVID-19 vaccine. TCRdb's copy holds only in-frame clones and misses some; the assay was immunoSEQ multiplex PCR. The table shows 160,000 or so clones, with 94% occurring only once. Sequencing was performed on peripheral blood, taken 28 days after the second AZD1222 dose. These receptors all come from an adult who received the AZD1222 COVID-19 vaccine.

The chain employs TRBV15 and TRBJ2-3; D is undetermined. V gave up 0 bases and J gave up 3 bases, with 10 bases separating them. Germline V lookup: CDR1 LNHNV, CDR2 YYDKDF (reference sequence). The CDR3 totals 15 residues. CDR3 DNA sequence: TGTGCCACCAGCAGAGATCTAGGCTCTACAGATACGCAGTATTTT. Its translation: CATSRDLGSTDTQYF. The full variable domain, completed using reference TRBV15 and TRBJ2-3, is DAMVIQNPRYQVTQFGKPVTLSCSQTLNHNVMYWYQQKSSQAPKLLFHYYDKDFNNEADTPDNFQSRRPNTSFCFLDIRSPGLGDTAMYLCATSRDLGSTDTQYFGPGTRLTVL.

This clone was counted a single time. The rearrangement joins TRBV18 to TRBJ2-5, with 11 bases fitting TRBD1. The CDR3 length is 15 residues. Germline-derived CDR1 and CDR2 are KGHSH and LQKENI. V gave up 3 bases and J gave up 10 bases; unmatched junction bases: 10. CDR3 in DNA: TGTGCCAGCTCACCGACCGGGACAGGGGGTTTTGGCCAGTACTTC. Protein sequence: CASSPTGTGGFGQYF.

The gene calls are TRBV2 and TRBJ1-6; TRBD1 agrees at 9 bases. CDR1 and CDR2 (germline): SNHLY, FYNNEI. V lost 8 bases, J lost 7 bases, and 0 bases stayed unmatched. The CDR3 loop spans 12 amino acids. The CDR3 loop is CASGQGNSPLHF. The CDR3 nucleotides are TGTGCCAGCGGACAGGGGAATTCACCCCTCCACTTT.

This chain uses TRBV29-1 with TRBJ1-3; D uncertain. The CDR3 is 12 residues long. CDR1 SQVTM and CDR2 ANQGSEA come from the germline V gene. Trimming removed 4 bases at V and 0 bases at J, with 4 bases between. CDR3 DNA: TGCAGCGTTGGATACTCTGGAAACACCATATATTTT. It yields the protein CSVGYSGNTIYF.

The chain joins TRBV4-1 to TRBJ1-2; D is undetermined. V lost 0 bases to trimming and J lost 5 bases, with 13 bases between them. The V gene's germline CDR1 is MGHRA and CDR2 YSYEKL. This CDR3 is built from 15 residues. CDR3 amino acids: CASSQDRTTFYGYTF. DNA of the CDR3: TGCGCCAGCAGCCAAGATAGAACAACTTTTTATGGCTACACCTTC.

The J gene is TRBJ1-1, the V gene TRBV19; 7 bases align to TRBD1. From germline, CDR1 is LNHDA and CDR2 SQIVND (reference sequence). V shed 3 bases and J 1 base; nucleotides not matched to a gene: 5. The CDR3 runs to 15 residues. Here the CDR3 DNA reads TGTGCCAGTAGTATTGACAGGGCTCCGAACACTGAAGCTTTCTTT. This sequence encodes CASSIDRAPNTEAFF.

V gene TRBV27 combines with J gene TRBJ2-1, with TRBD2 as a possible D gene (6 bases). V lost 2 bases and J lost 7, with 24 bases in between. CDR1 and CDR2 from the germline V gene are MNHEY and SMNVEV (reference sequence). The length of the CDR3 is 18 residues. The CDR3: CASSLAVPSVTITNEQFF. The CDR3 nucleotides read TGTGCCAGCAGTTTAGCAGTGCCTAGCGTTACGATAACAAATGAGCAGTTCTTC.

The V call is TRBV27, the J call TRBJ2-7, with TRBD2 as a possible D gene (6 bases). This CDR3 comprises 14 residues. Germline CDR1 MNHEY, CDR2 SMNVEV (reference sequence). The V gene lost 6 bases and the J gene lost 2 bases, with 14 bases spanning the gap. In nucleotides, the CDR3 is TGTGCCAGCAGACGAGCGGGCGGACCCTACGAGCAGTACTTC. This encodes CASRRAGGPYEQYF.

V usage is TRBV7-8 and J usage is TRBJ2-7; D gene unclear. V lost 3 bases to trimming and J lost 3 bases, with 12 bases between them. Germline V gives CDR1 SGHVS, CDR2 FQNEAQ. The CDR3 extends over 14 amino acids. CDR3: CASSFALHNYEQYF. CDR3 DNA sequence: TGTGCCAGCAGCTTCGCACTTCATAACTACGAGCAGTACTTC.

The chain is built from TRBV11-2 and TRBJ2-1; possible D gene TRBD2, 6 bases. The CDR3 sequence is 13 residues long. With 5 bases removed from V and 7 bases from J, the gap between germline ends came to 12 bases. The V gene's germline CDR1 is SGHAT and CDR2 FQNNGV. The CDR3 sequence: CASSPLGRNEQFF. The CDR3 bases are TGTGCCAGCAGCCCATTGGGGAGGAATGAGCAGTTCTTC.

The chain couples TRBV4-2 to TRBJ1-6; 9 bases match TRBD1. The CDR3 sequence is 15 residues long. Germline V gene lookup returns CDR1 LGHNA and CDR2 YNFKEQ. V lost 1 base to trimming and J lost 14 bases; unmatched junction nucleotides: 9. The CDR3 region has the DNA TGTGCCAGCAGCCAAGTTTTAGTGACAGGGGGAACCCTCCACTTT. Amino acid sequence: CASSQVLVTGGTLHF.

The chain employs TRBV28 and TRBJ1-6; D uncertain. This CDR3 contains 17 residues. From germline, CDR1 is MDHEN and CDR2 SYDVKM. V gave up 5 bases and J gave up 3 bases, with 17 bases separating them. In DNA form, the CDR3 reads TGTGCCAGCAGTCCACGCGCGCTCAGGAACTATAATTCACCCCTCCACTTT. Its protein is CASSPRALRNYNSPLHF.

The CDR3 sequence: CASSLGGVSEQFF. The DNA for the CDR3 is TGTGCCAGCAGCTTGGGAGGGGTAAGTGAGCAGTTCTTC. The chain is built from TRBV5-4 and TRBJ2-1; D could derive from TRBD1 or TRBD2 (5 bases each). This CDR3 is built from 13 residues. Germline V CDR1 and CDR2: SGHNT, YYREEE (reference sequence). V was clipped by 0 bases and J by 9 bases, with 10 bases between them.

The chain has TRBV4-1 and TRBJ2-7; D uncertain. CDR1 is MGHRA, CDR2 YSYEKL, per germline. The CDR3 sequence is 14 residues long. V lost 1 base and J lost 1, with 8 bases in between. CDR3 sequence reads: CASSQGAVSYEQYF. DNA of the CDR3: TGCGCCAGCAGCCAAGGGGCAGTGTCCTACGAGCAGTACTTC.

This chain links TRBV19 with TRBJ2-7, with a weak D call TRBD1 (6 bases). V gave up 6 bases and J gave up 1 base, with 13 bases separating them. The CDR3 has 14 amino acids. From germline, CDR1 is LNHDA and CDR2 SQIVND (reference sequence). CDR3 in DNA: TGTGCCAGTAGCCGCCCGGACAGATCCTACGAGCAGTACTTC. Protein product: CASSRPDRSYEQYF.

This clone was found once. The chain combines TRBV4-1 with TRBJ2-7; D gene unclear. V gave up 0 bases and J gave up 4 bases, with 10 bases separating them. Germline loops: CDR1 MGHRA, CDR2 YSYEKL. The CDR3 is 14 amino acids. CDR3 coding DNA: TGCGCCAGCAGCCAAGAGGACCGTCGATACGAGCAGTACTTC. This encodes CASSQEDRRYEQYF.

Here the CDR3 reads CASSIGTGPNYGYTF. The CDR3 DNA reads as TGTGCCAGTAGTATCGGGACAGGTCCCAACTATGGCTACACCTTC. The rearrangement uses TRBV19 and TRBJ1-2; 8 positions match TRBD1. V lost 3 bases to trimming and J lost 2 bases; unmatched junction nucleotides: 5. Germline lookup yields CDR1 LNHDA and CDR2 SQIVND (reference sequence). The CDR3 runs to 15 residues.

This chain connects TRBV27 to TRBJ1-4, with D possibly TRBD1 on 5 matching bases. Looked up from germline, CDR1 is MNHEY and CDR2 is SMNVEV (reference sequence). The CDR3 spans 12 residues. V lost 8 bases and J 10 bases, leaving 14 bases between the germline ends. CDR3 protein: CASGWGNGKLFF. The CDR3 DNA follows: TGTGCCAGCGGTTGGGGGAACGGAAAACTGTTTTTT.